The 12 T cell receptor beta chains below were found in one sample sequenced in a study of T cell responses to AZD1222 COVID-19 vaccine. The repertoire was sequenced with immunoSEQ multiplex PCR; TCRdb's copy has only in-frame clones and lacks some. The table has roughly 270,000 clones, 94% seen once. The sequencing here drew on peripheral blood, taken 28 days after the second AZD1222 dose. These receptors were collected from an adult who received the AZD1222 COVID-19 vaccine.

CDR3 residues: CASSLGTSETDTQYF. In nucleotides, the CDR3 is TGTGCCAGCAGCCTCGGGACTAGCGAGACAGATACGCAGTATTTT. V and J are TRBV14 and TRBJ2-3; 10 bases map to TRBD2. Germline CDR1 and CDR2: SGHDN and FVKESK. This CDR3 is 15 amino acids long. Trimming removed 4 bases from V and 3 bases from J; junction bases left unmatched: 4.

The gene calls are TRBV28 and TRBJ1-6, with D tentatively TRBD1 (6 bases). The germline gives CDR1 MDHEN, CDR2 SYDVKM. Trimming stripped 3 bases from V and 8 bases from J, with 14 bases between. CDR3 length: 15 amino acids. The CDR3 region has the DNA TGTGCCAGCAGTTTTGGCGGACAGACCTATTCACCCCTCCACTTT. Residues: CASSFGGQTYSPLHF.

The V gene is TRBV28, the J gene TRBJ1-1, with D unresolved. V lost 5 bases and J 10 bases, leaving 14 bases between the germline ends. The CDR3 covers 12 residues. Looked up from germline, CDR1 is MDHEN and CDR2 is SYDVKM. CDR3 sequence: CASSMTSIRAFF. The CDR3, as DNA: TGTGCCAGCAGTATGACCAGCATTAGAGCTTTCTTT.

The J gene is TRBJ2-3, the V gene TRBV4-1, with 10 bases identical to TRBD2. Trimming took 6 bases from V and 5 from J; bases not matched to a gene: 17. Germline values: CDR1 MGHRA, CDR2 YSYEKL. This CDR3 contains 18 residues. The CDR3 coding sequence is TGCGCCAGCAGTAAAAAACTCCAGCGGGGGGGCGGGAGAGATACGCAGTATTTT. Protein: CASSKKLQRGGGRDTQYF.

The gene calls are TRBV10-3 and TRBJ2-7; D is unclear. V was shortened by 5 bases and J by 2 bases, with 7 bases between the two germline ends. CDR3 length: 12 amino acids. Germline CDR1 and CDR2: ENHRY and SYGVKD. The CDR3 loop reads CAISPQAYEQYF. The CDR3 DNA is TGTGCCATCAGTCCCCAGGCCTACGAGCAGTACTTC.

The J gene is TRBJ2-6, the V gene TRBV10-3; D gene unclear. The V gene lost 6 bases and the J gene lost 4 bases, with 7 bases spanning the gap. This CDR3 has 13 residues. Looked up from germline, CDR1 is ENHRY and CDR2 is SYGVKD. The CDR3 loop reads CAIRGRGANVLTF. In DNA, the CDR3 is TGTGCCATCAGGGGTCGGGGGGCCAACGTCCTGACTTTC.

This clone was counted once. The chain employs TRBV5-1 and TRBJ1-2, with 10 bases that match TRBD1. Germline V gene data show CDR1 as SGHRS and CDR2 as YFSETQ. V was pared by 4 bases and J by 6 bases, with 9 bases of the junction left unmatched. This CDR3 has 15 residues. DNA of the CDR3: TGCGCCAGCAGCATGGGACAGGGGACTCGGGATGGCTACACCTTC. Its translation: CASSMGQGTRDGYTF.

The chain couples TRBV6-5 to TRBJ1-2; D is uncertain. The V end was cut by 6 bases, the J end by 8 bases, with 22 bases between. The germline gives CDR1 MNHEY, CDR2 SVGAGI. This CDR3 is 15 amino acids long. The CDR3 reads CASSPPPAEDAGYTF. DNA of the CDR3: TGTGCCAGCAGCCCCCCGCCGGCCGAAGATGCAGGCTACACCTTC.

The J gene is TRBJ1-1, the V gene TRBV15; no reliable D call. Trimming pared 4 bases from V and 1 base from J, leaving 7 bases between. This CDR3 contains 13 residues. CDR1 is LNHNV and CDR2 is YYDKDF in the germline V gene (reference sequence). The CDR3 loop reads CATSMKANTEAFF. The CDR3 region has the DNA TGTGCCACCAGCATGAAAGCGAACACTGAAGCTTTCTTT.

This chain's CDR3 is CASSVSPSQGASYNEQFF. In DNA, the CDR3 is TGTGCCAGCAGCGTAAGTCCCTCACAGGGGGCCTCCTACAATGAGCAGTTCTTC. The J gene is TRBJ2-1, the V gene TRBV9; 9 bases match TRBD1. The length of the CDR3 is 18 residues. With 1 base clipped from V and 0 bases from J, the junction kept 8 bases outside the gene matches. Germline V lookup: CDR1 SGDLS, CDR2 YYNGEE.

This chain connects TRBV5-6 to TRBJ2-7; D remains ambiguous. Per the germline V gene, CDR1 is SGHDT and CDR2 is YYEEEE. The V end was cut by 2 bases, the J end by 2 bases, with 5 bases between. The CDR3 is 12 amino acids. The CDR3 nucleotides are TGTGCCAGCAGCTTTGACACCTACGAGCAGTACTTC. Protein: CASSFDTYEQYF.

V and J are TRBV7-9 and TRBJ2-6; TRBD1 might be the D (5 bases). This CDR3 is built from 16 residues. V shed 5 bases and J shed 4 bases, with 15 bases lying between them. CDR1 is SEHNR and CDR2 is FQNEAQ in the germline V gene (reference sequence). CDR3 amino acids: CASSPPNYRGANVLTF. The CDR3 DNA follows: TGTGCCAGCAGCCCACCCAACTACAGGGGGGCCAACGTCCTGACTTTC.